This T cell receptor beta chain was sequenced for a study of blood T cell repertoires in COVID-19 (TCRdb year 2020). Study-wide context: Samples from collaborators originated in the United States, Italy and Spain and spanned both the acute and convalescent phases of COVID-19. The prospective study material was composed of cDNA or gDNA derived from T cells, B-cell-depleted T cells, or PBMCs. Deeply sampled blood TCRbeta repertoires from subjects exposed to, actively infected with, or recovered from COVID-19 were included in the dataset. The repertoires were released in a freely available public database intended as a resource for research on the immune response to SARS-CoV-2. The samples were drawn from two sources: the first 160 participants of the ongoing ImmuneRACE study, and 1,254 subjects contributed by 6 global collaborators. The sample metadata nearly always contained a de-identified subject ID, COVID-19 status, age in years and sex. HLA class I and class II types, where available, came from metadata supplied by the sample provider rather than from assay-based typing. Study-wide findings and limitations: The quantity of clinical and demographic metadata differed by source and by participant and was supplied without curation.

Collaborating institutions collected whole blood in K2EDTA tubes following their own protocols. Collaborator samples were shipped for TCRbeta analysis as frozen whole blood, isolated PBMCs, or DNA extracted from either sample type. On this clone: Its antigen has not been determined. No quality values exist for individual bases; no much larger clone is one base distant.

TCRbeta CDR3 regions were amplified from genomic DNA by means of the immunoSEQ Assay, a bias-controlled multiplex PCR. The authors' pipeline ran thus. Within the assay, amplification of reference gene primers was used to estimate how many nucleated cells each sample contained. To quantify the absolute abundance of each unique TCRbeta CDR3 rearrangement, sequence reads were collapsed and filtered. Productive Simpson clonality was computed per sample as the square root of Simpson's diversity index over productive rearrangements. The source is immuneACCESS, and TCRdb retained only in-frame sequences with V and J called. Part of the clones is not carried over; for the studies checked, unresolved V genes explain less than half of this, and the remainder is unexplained. The DNA gave D and trimming, while V, J and clone size come from that table. Here the sample has about 45,000 clones; roughly four fifths occur a single time. More than 13% of the sample belongs to the ten largest clones.

The germline V gene provides CDR1 SGHTA and CDR2 FQGNSA. From cysteine to phenylalanine, the CDR3 is 14 amino acids long. Of all the DNA, just the CDR3 is kept, 42 bases in frame from base 1. V and J are truncated by 5 bases and 5 bases respectively, leaving an intervening sequence of 15 bases. The sequence links TRBV7-2 to TRBJ2-5; 6 matching bases give a weak D call of TRBD1. This receptor was taken from a human donor in a cohort sampled during active COVID-19. The material sequenced was peripheral blood. The CDR3 region reads CASSPPGARETQYF. The DNA sequence reads TGTGCCAGCAGCCCGCCAGGGGCCAGGGAGACCCAGTACTTC.